The 12 T cell receptor beta chains listed next were all sequenced from one sample in a study of CD8 T cells in Susac syndrome. RNA, at about 0.5 to 1 ug, was reverse transcribed with random hexamers. TCRdb redid the calling of the immunoSEQ multiplex PCR reads with MiXCR, one entry per CDR3 protein. The sample has 150,000 to 200,000 distinct CDR3 sequences; 90% to 95% are singletons. Source material: CD4+ T cells from PBMCs. These receptors were collected from a human donor with Susac syndrome.

This chain joins TRBV6-6 and TRBJ2-7; 10 bases line up with TRBD2. V dropped 6 bases and J dropped 0; count of bases not matched to a gene: 5. The CDR3 contains 15 residues. Per the germline V gene, CDR1 is MNHNY and CDR2 is SVGAGI (reference sequence). In DNA, the CDR3 is TGTGCCAGCAGCCTAGCGGGGGCAACCTCCTACGAGCAGTACTTC. Its protein product is CASSLAGATSYEQYF.

This clonotype was seen a single time. The V gene is TRBV7-2, the J gene TRBJ1-6; D gene uncertain. CDR1 is SGHTA, CDR2 FQGNSA, per germline. The CDR3 is 16 amino acids. Trimming took 4 bases from V and 7 from J, leaving 17 bases between them. Here the CDR3 DNA reads TGTGCCAGCAGCTCCGCTTTAGGGAGTACGAATTCACCCCTCCACTTT. It codes for CASSSALGSTNSPLHF.

The chain carries TRBV2 and TRBJ1-2, with a tentative D call TRBD1 (5 bases). Germline-derived CDR1 and CDR2 are SNHLY and FYNNEI. The CDR3 has 14 residues. Trimming stripped 2 bases from V and 8 bases from J, with 15 bases between. The CDR3 nucleotides are TGTGCCAGCAGTGAATTATTGACAGTCCAAGGCTACACCTTC. Its protein is CASSELLTVQGYTF.

The chain carries TRBV27 and TRBJ2-3; 11 bases fit TRBD2. Trimming cost V 5 bases and J 5 bases; bases outside gene matches: 9. The CDR3 runs to 16 residues. Looked up from germline, CDR1 is MNHEY and CDR2 is SMNVEV (reference sequence). CDR3 sequence: CASSPLAGGPGDTQYF. The CDR3 nucleotides are TGTGCCAGCAGTCCTTTAGCGGGGGGGCCGGGAGATACGCAGTATTTT.

V is TRBV6-6 and J is TRBJ2-4, with 8 bases matching TRBD1. The junction had 5 bases not matched to a gene; V was cut back by 4 bases and J by 3 bases. The CDR3 contains 15 residues. Looked up from germline, CDR1 is MNHNY and CDR2 is SVGAGI (reference sequence). In DNA, the CDR3 is TGTGCCAGCAGTTCCGCGGACAGGGACAAAAACATTCAGTACTTC. Translating gives CASSSADRDKNIQYF.

The chain couples TRBV2 to TRBJ2-3; D remains unclear. The CDR3 totals 11 residues. Deletions cut 8 bases from V and 4 bases from J, with 7 bases between. CDR1 is SNHLY and CDR2 is FYNNEI in the germline V gene. The CDR3, as DNA: TGTGCCAGCGAGCGCGCAGATACGCAGTATTTT. Protein sequence: CASERADTQYF.

This clonotype was recorded once. The chain is built from TRBV5-1 and TRBJ2-1; 7 bases are shared with TRBD1. V was clipped by 0 bases and J by 8 bases; unmatched bases: 2. This CDR3 has 13 residues. Looked up from germline, CDR1 is SGHRS and CDR2 is YFSETQ. The CDR3 here is CASSLGQGHEQFF. The CDR3 nucleotides are TGCGCCAGCAGCTTGGGACAGGGCCATGAGCAGTTCTTC.

The chain couples TRBV23-1 to TRBJ2-7, with D tentatively TRBD2 (6 bases). TRBV23-1 is flagged as an ORF with uncertain function. The CDR3 runs 16 residues. V lost 2 bases and J lost 3, with 17 bases in between. CDR3 region: CASSQLIPGLCYEQYF. The CDR3, as DNA: TGCGCCAGCAGTCAACTTATACCGGGACTTTGCTACGAGCAGTACTTC.

V is TRBV5-4 and J is TRBJ1-2, with D maybe TRBD1 (5 bases). Deletions cut 1 base from V and 10 bases from J, with 11 bases between. The CDR3 contains 12 residues. From germline, CDR1 is SGHNT and CDR2 YYREEE (reference sequence). DNA for the CDR3: TGTGCCAGCAGCTTGTTAGGGACTCTCTACACCTTC. Translation: CASSLLGTLYTF.

This clonotype showed up just a few times. This sequence joins TRBV11-2 and TRBJ2-5; D perhaps matches TRBD1 (6 bases). CDR1 and CDR2 from the germline V gene are SGHAT and FQNNGV. The CDR3 spans 13 residues. V was shortened by 5 bases and J by 1 base, with 8 bases between the two germline ends. The CDR3 here is CASSIQGQETQYF. CDR3 nucleotide sequence: TGTGCCAGCAGCATACAGGGCCAAGAGACCCAGTACTTC.

This sequence joins TRBV3-1 and TRBJ1-1, with unresolved D. In germline, CDR1 is LGHDT, CDR2 YNNKEL (reference sequence). The V gene lost 0 bases and the J gene lost 6 bases, with 8 bases spanning the gap. This CDR3 is built from 13 residues. The CDR3 nucleotides read TGTGCCAGCAGCCAAGATATGGCGGCTGAAGCTTTCTTT. Protein: CASSQDMAAEAFF.

V and J are TRBV27 and TRBJ2-1; D is possibly TRBD1 or TRBD2 (5 bases each). The CDR3 has 17 amino acids. Trimming stripped 7 bases from V and 8 bases from J, with 27 bases between. Looked up from germline, CDR1 is MNHEY and CDR2 is SMNVEV (reference sequence). This CDR3 is CASKSWGKVGVFDEQFF. In DNA, the CDR3 is TGTGCCAGCAAGTCGTGGGGGAAAGTGGGAGTTTTTGATGAGCAGTTCTTC.